This T cell receptor beta chain comes out of a study of shared clonotypes between healthy human individuals. Terminally differentiated effector memory CD45RA+ cells were excluded from the naive CD8 cells, which were CD45RO-negative and positively selected for CCR7. Profiled with immunoSEQ multiplex PCR; TCRdb holds only in-frame clones, not every one. The sample records hundreds of thousands of clones, about 96% being singletons. The germline gives CDR1 LNHDA, CDR2 SQIVND (reference sequence). The CDR3 sequence is 15 residues long. V lost 3 bases and J 0 bases, leaving 6 bases between the germline ends.

The origin of this receptor is a woman aged 25 to 39 in good health. The sample taken for sequencing was naive CD8+ T cells sorted from blood. J is TRBJ2-6 and V is TRBV19; D gene ambiguous. This CDR3 reads CASSIISSGANVLTF. The CDR3 DNA is TGTGCCAGTAGTATTATCTCCTCTGGGGCCAACGTCCTGACTTTC.